These 17 T cell receptor beta chains came from one sample sequenced in a study of prognosis after radiotherapy for stage I lung cancer. Genomic DNA was the source, and TCR beta CDR3 was amplified from it by two-round multiplex PCR. Primers specific to each TRBV and TRBJ gene were used in first-round PCR. From the multiplex PCR reads, TCRdb called clonotypes with MiXCR, one entry per CDR3 protein. The sample has around 11,000 distinct CDR3 sequences, roughly half seen once; the top ten hold 7% to 8%. The specimen was PBMCs, collected before or after stereotactic body radiation therapy (not recorded which). These receptors originate from a donor over 45 with non-small cell lung cancer.

By sample fraction, this clonotype is medium-sized. The rearrangement joins TRBV5-5 to TRBJ2-3; D unclear. CDR1 is SGHKS and CDR2 is YYEKEE in the germline V gene (reference sequence). Trimming took 2 bases from V and 3 from J, leaving 7 bases between them. The CDR3 extends over 13 amino acids. The CDR3 nucleotides are TGTGCCAGCAGCTTAAGCGTTACAGATACGCAGTATTTT. This encodes CASSLSVTDTQYF.

This clonotype was seen ten or more times. A much larger clone differs from this one at a single base, so this may be a read error. This chain joins TRBV12-3 or TRBV12-4 and TRBJ2-7, with TRBD2 matching over 13 bases. Unmatched junction bases numbered 2, after V lost 6 bases and J lost 6 bases. The length of the CDR3 is 13 residues. CDR3 sequence reads: CASRLAGGREQYF. DNA for the CDR3: TGTGCCAGCAGACTAGCGGGGGGGCGCGAGCAGTACTTC.

The chain links TRBV2 to TRBJ2-5; 9 positions match TRBD1. V dropped 3 bases and J dropped 5; count of bases not matched to a gene: 10. Germline CDR1 SNHLY, CDR2 FYNNEI. This CDR3 contains 16 residues. The CDR3 DNA follows: TGTGCCAGCAGTGACGGGACGACAGGGGGGCAGGAGACCCAGTACTTC. This encodes CASSDGTTGGQETQYF.

The table lists this clonotype with many counts. The CDR3 loop is CASSTRLPYNEQFF. The CDR3 region has the DNA TGTGCCAGCAGCACCAGGCTACCCTACAATGAGCAGTTCTTC. This chain links TRBV6-1 with TRBJ2-1; D ambiguous. The ends were cut back, 6 bases at V and 2 bases at J, with 11 bases in the middle. The V gene's germline CDR1 is MNHNS and CDR2 SASEGT. The CDR3 is 14 residues long.

A note on this clonotype: A read error is possible here, since a much larger clone lies one base away. This chain links TRBV7-2 with TRBJ2-5; perhaps TRBD1 as D (5 bases). From germline, CDR1 is SGHTA and CDR2 FQGNSA. This CDR3 contains 16 residues. The V end was cut by 1 base, the J end by 5 bases, with 17 bases between. The DNA of the CDR3 is TGTGCCAGCAGCTTAGTTGTTGGTAAGGGGCAGGAGACCCAGTACTTC. Translation gives CASSLVVGKGQETQYF.

The chain couples TRBV2 to TRBJ2-2, with D unresolved. Per the germline V gene, CDR1 is SNHLY and CDR2 is FYNNEI. The CDR3 has 13 residues. V was clipped by 7 bases and J by 3 bases, with 9 bases between them. The CDR3 bases are TGTGCCAGCAAGGGCACTCACACCGGGGAGCTGTTTTTT. Amino acid sequence: CASKGTHTGELFF.

This clonotype is medium-sized (0.01 to 0.1%) within its sample. The J gene is TRBJ2-3, the V gene TRBV24-1, with 12 nucleotides matching TRBD2. V was clipped by 6 bases and J by 4 bases; unmatched bases: 4. Germline CDR1 KGHDR, CDR2 SFDVKD. The CDR3 covers 15 residues. Written as DNA, the CDR3 is TGTGCCACCAGTACTAGCGGGGGGATTCCAGATACGCAGTATTTT. Its translation is CATSTSGGIPDTQYF.

About this clonotype: It is likely a read error: a sequence one base away is far more abundant. The chain has TRBV6-6 and TRBJ1-5; TRBD1 agrees at 11 bases. The CDR3 totals 18 residues. Germline lookup yields CDR1 MNHNY and CDR2 SVGAGI (reference sequence). The CDR3 DNA sequence: TGTGCCAGCAGTTACCCAGGACAGGGGGCATTTGGCAATCATCCCCAGCATTTT. This encodes CASSYPGQGAFGNHPQHF.

The chain employs TRBV6-1 and TRBJ2-7; 11 bases fit TRBD2. V gave up 6 bases and J gave up 5 bases; unmatched junction bases: 18. The germline CDR1 and CDR2 sequences are MNHNS and SASEGT. The CDR3 consists of 18 residues. The CDR3 DNA is TGTGCCAGCAGACCTCCCCCTTTAGCGGGAGGGATGGTCCACGAGCAGTACTTC. Amino acids: CASRPPPLAGGMVHEQYF.

Concerning this clonotype itself: Possible read error: a much larger clone is one base away. This chain links TRBV7-8 with TRBJ2-1; TRBD2 matches at 9 bases. Germline loops: CDR1 SGHVS, CDR2 FQNEAQ. The CDR3 covers 15 residues. V lost 5 bases, J lost 9 bases, and 11 bases stayed unmatched. The CDR3 loop reads CASSRGGAAWIEQFF. DNA for the CDR3: TGTGCCAGCAGCCGCGGGGGGGCCGCGTGGATTGAGCAGTTCTTC.

This clonotype was seen a handful of times. A far larger clone differs by one base, so this is likely a read error. This chain joins TRBV7-9 and TRBJ2-1; the D gene is possibly TRBD2 (6 bases). Germline CDR1 and CDR2: SEHNR and FQNEAQ (reference sequence). CDR3 size: 15 residues. Trimming shortened V by 1 base and J by 2 bases, and 9 bases separated the two germline ends. CDR3 in amino acids: CASSLGGGAYNEQFF. The CDR3 region has the DNA TGTGCCAGCAGCTTAGGGGGCGGGGCCTACAATGAGCAGTTCTTC.

The V gene is TRBV12-3 or TRBV12-4, the J gene TRBJ2-7, with TRBD2 matching 7 bases. This CDR3 is built from 15 residues. After removal of 3 bases from V and 4 bases from J, the junction contained 9 bases not matched to a gene. The CDR3 region is CASSFRPSGDYEQYF. CDR3 coding DNA: TGTGCCAGCAGTTTCCGCCCTAGCGGAGATTACGAGCAGTACTTC.

Remarks on this clonotype: This sequence may be a read error, since a much larger clone differs from it by one base. The DNA is omitted, as the CDR3 cannot be located on it reliably, and the CDR3 follows TCRdb's listing. This sequence joins TRBV6-5 and TRBJ2-7. The CDR3 length equals 13 residues, ends included. Germline V CDR1 and CDR2: MNHEY, SVGAGI. The CDR3 sequence: CASSSSRSVEHYF.

By sample fraction, this clonotype is medium-sized. V gene TRBV27 combines with J gene TRBJ2-7; TRBD1 matches at 11 bases. V lost 6 bases and J lost 5; bases outside the gene matches: 9. CDR1 and CDR2 (germline): MNHEY, SMNVEV (reference sequence). The CDR3 consists of 15 residues. CDR3 sequence reads: CASSQPGQGVHEQYF. The CDR3 DNA reads as TGTGCCAGCAGCCAACCGGGACAGGGGGTGCACGAGCAGTACTTC.

This chain joins TRBV6-2 or TRBV6-3 and TRBJ2-7, with D unresolved. Germline V gives CDR1 MNHEY, CDR2 SVGEGT. The CDR3 has 11 residues. V gave up 4 bases and J gave up 13 bases, with 14 bases separating them. CDR3 sequence: CASSWVPVHYF. The DNA for the CDR3 is TGTGCCAGCAGTTGGGTACCCGTGCATTACTTC.

The V call is TRBV2, the J call TRBJ1-1; perhaps TRBD1 as D (5 bases). The V gene lost 7 bases and the J gene lost 2 bases, with 17 bases spanning the gap. The CDR3 extends over 15 amino acids. The V gene's germline CDR1 is SNHLY and CDR2 FYNNEI. The CDR3, as DNA: TGTGCCAGCATATGGGCGCAGGGCATTAACACTGAAGCTTTCTTT. Residues: CASIWAQGINTEAFF.

A note on this clonotype: One end of the junction fails to match germline, which may point to a read error. The V call is TRBV6-2 or TRBV6-3, the J call TRBJ2-1; possible D gene TRBD1, 6 bases. This CDR3 comprises 13 residues. Germline CDR1 is MNHEY and CDR2 is SVGEGT. CDR3 sequence (DNA): TGTGTCAGCAGCCGACGCCCGGACAGTGAGCATTTCTTC. It translates to CVSSRRPDSEHFF.